The rows below give T cell receptor beta chains drawn from one sample of a study of cytomegalovirus exposure and HLA in healthy donors. Assay used: immunoSEQ multiplex PCR; TCRdb lists only in-frame clones, some missing. Altogether 110,000 to 150,000 clones are present, about three quarters being singletons, with the ten largest covering 3.5% to 4%. Sequenced input: PBMCs. Source of these receptors: a man between 18 and 29 years old in good health and CMV-seronegative. Both conserved end residues are part of each CDR3. D genes are given only for firm matches. Only some rows state a clone size, as once, few, many or a class for expanded clones.

TGTGCCAGCAGTGGGTCCGGGACAGGGGGGGCTGAAGCTTTCTTT,CASSGSGTGGAEAFF,TRBJ1-1,TRBD1,.,TRBV6-5
TGTGCCAGTAGCAAATTACAGGGAAGCTCCTACAATGAGCAGTTCTTC,CASSKLQGSSYNEQFF,TRBJ2-1,.,.,TRBV19
TGCGCCAGTAATCCGGGACAGGGGGCAATAGATACGCAGTATTTT,CASNPGQGAIDTQYF,TRBJ2-3,TRBD1,.,TRBV5-1
TGTGCCAGCAGTTTCTCTGCACAGGGTTACTCCTACGAGCAGTACTTC,CASSFSAQGYSYEQYF,TRBJ2-7,.,.,TRBV27
TGCGCCAGCGGGACAGGTGGGTTTAGCAATCAGCCCCAGCATTTT,CASGTGGFSNQPQHF,TRBJ1-5,TRBD1,.,TRBV10-2
TGTGCCAGCAGTCCTCGGCAGAGGAGCTCCTACGAGCAGTACTTC,CASSPRQRSSYEQYF,TRBJ2-7,.,.,TRBV6-5
TGTGCCAGCAGCTTATTACCCCAGGGAGCGGGAGGTTCCCATGAGCAGTTCTTC,CASSLLPQGAGGSHEQFF,TRBJ2-1,TRBD2,.,TRBV7-3
TGTGCCAGTAGCCCGGGACAGGGCCCCTACGAGCAGTACTTC,CASSPGQGPYEQYF,TRBJ2-7,TRBD1,.,TRBV19
TGTGCCAGCGGGGACAGGGGAGCGAACGGGGAGCTGTTTTTT,CASGDRGANGELFF,TRBJ2-2,TRBD1,few,TRBV2
TGTGCCAGCAGTGAAATGGGACTAGCGGGGGCAATATCCTACGAGCAGTACTTC,CASSEMGLAGAISYEQYF,TRBJ2-7,TRBD2,once,TRBV6-1
TGTGCCAGTAGTCCGCAGGGGAACACCGGGGAGCTGTTTTTT,CASSPQGNTGELFF,TRBJ2-2,.,.,TRBV19
TGCGCCAGCAAAGCAGGGGCTAATACCCCGGACACTGAAGCTTTCTTT,CASKAGANTPDTEAFF,TRBJ1-1,.,.,TRBV5-1
TGTGCCAGCAGCTTGGAGGGACTAGCGGGAGGATACAATGAGCAGTTCTTC,CASSLEGLAGGYNEQFF,TRBJ2-1,TRBD2,.,TRBV5-4
TGTGCCAGTAGTACACAGGGCTTGGGGAACACTGAAGCTTTCTTT,CASSTQGLGNTEAFF,TRBJ1-1,.,few,TRBV19
TGTGCCAGCAGCCGCCCGGGGGACTACAATGAGCAGTTCTTC,CASSRPGDYNEQFF,TRBJ2-1,.,.,TRBV28
TGTGCCAGCAGTGAATTGGGACTCCGTCCGCCCCTCCACTTT,CASSELGLRPPLHF,TRBJ1-6,.,few,TRBV6-1
TGTGCCAGCAGCTCCCCGGCTGCTCCGGGACAGGGGTGGAACACCGGGGAGCTGTTTTTT,CASSSPAAPGQGWNTGELFF,TRBJ2-2,TRBD1,few,TRBV5-4
TGTGCCAGCAGCGTTAGGGGGTCTTCAACGAATGAGCAGTTCTTC,CASSVRGSSTNEQFF,TRBJ2-1,.,.,TRBV9
TGTGCCAGCAGCTTCCAGGGGAACTATGGCTACACCTTC,CASSFQGNYGYTF,TRBJ1-2,.,once,TRBV5-4
TGTGCCAGCTCAGAAGGACAGGGAGGTGAAAAACTGTTTTTT,CASSEGQGGEKLFF,TRBJ1-4,TRBD1,.,TRBV18
TGTGCCAGCAGCTTCTTAAGCATAAACACCGGGGAGCTGTTTTTT,CASSFLSINTGELFF,TRBJ2-2,.,few,TRBV7-9
TGTGCCAGCAGGATAACTAGCGGGAGAGCCTACGAGCAGTACTTC,CASRITSGRAYEQYF,TRBJ2-7,TRBD2,.,TRBV6-1
TGTGCCAGCAGCTTAAATGGGCAGGGAAATTCACCCCTCCACTTT,CASSLNGQGNSPLHF,TRBJ1-6,.,.,TRBV7-9
TGTGCCAGCAGCTTATTCCTTCTTTCGCGGGACTACGAGCAGTACTTC,CASSLFLLSRDYEQYF,TRBJ2-7,.,.,TRBV5-4
TGTGCCAGTAGTATTATGGACAGCCAAGGCTACGAGCAGTACTTC,CASSIMDSQGYEQYF,TRBJ2-7,.,.,TRBV19
TGTGCCAGCAGTTACTCCGGGACAGCCTATGGCTACACCTTC,CASSYSGTAYGYTF,TRBJ1-2,TRBD1,.,TRBV6-5
TGTGCCAGCAGCCAAGATCAGACTAGCGGGGGTCTATACAAGGACAGCTTC,CASSQDQTSGGLYKDSF,TRBJ2-7,TRBD2,.,TRBV4-2
TGTGCCAGCAGCCCCGGGGGGGAACACAATGAGCAGTTCTTC,CASSPGGEHNEQFF,TRBJ2-1,TRBD2,.,TRBV7-9
TGTGCCAGCAGGGGGGGACGCAGGGCGGGGGAAGAGCCCCAGCATTTT,CASRGGRRAGEEPQHF,TRBJ1-5,.,.,TRBV28